A single sample gave rise to the 2 T cell receptor beta chains below, sequenced in a study of OX40 agonist ivuxolimab in advanced cancers. Clones were read by immunoSEQ multiplex PCR, and TCRdb kept only the in-frame ones, dropping some. Of some 38,000 clones detected, about 88% appear once; the ten largest clones hold 40% to 55%. The specimen was CD4+ or CD8+ T cells sorted from blood, collected in a trial of the OX40 agonist ivuxolimab. The receptor source for this set is an adult with an advanced solid tumor such as melanoma, head and neck, liver or kidney cancer.

The rearrangement joins TRBV4-1 to TRBJ2-2; D call uncertain. CDR3 length: 15 residues. Per the germline V gene, CDR1 is MGHRA and CDR2 is YSYEKL. The V gene lost 4 bases and the J gene lost 3 bases, with 12 bases spanning the gap. The CDR3 loop is CASSRAAVDTGELFF. CDR3 coding DNA: TGCGCCAGCAGCCGGGCGGCGGTTGACACCGGGGAGCTGTTTTTT.

This clone showed up just a few times. This chain uses TRBV10-3 with TRBJ1-5; a weak D match, TRBD1 (5 bases). Trimming cost V 9 bases and J 6 bases, with 15 bases left between them. The germline V gene has CDR1 ENHRY and CDR2 SYGVKD. The CDR3 is 13 amino acids. The CDR3 here is CAITSGPGQPQHF. The DNA of the CDR3 is TGTGCCATAACCTCGGGGCCGGGTCAGCCCCAGCATTTT.